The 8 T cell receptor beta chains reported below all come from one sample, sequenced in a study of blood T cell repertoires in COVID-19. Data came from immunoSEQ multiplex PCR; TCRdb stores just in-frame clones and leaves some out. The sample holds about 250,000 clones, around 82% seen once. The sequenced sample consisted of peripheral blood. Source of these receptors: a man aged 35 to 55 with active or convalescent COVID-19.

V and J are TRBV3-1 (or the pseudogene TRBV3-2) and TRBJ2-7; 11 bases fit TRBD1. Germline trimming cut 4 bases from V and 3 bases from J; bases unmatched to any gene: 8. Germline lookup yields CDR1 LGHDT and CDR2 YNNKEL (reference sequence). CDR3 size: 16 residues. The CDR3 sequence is CASSPTGTGGFYEQYF. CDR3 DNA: TGTGCCAGCAGCCCCACCGGGACAGGGGGTTTCTACGAGCAGTACTTC.

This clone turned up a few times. CDR3 sequence reads: CASSLQGVNGYTF. CDR3 bases: TGTGCCAGCAGTTTACAGGGGGTGAACGGCTACACCTTC. V usage is TRBV27 and J usage is TRBJ1-2; 7 nucleotides agree with TRBD1. CDR3 length equals 13 residues. V was pared by 2 bases and J by 8 bases, with 5 bases of the junction left unmatched. Germline V gene data show CDR1 as MNHEY and CDR2 as SMNVEV (reference sequence).

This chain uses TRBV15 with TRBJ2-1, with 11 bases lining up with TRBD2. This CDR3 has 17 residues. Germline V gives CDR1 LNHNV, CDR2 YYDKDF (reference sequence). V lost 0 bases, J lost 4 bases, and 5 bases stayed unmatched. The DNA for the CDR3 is TGTGCCACCAGCAGAGAGGCGATAGCGGGGGGGTACAATGAGCAGTTCTTC. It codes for CATSREAIAGGYNEQFF.

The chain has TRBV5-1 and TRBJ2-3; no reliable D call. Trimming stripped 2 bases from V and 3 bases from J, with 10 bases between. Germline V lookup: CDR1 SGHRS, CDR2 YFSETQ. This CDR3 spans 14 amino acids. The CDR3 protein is CASSLSTGTDTQYF. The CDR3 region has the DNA TGCGCCAGCAGCTTATCGACCGGGACAGATACGCAGTATTTT.

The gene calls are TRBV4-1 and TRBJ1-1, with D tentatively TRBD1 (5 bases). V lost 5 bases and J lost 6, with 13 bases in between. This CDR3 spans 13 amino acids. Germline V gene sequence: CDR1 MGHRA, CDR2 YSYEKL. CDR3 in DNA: TGCGCCAGCAGCTCGACAGCCGTCTCTGAAGCTTTCTTT. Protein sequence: CASSSTAVSEAFF.

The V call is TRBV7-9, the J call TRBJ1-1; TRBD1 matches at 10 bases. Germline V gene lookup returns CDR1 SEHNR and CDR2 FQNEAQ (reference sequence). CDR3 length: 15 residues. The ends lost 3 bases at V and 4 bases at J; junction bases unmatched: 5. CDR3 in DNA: TGTGCCAGCAGCTTGCGACAGGGGGCGACCACTGAAGCTTTCTTT. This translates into CASSLRQGATTEAFF.

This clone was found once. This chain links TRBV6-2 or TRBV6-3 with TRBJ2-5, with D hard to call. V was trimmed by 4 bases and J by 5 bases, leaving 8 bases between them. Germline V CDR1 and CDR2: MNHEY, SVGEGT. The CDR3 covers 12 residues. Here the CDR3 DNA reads TGTGCCAGCAGTTCCCCTCGGGAGACCCAGTACTTC. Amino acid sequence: CASSSPRETQYF.

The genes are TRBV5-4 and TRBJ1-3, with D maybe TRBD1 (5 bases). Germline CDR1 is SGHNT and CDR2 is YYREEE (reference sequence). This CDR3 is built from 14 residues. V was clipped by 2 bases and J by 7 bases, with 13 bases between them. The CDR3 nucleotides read TGTGCCAGCAGCTTTGACAGAGTTAGCAACACCATATATTTT. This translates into CASSFDRVSNTIYF. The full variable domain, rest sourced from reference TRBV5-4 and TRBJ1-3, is ETGVTQSPTHLIKTRGQQVTLRCSSQSGHNTVSWYQQALGQGPQFIFQYYREEENGRGNFPPRFSGLQFPNYSSELNVNALELDDSALYLCASSFDRVSNTIYFGEGSWLTVV.